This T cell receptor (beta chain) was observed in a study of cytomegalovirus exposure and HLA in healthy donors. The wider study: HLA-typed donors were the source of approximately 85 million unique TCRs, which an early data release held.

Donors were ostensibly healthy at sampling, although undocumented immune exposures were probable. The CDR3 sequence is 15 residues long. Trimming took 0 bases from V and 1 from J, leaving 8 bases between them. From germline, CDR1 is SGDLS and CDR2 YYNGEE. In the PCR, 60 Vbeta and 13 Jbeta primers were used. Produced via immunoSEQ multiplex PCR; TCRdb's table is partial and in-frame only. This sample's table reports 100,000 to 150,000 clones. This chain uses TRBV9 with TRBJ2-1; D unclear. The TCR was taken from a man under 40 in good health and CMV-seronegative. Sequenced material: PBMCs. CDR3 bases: TGTGCCAGCAGCGTAGAGGCGGAATCCTACAATGAGCAGTTCTTC. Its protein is CASSVEAESYNEQFF.